Below are 20 T cell receptor beta chains sequenced from a single sample in a study of blood T cell repertoires in COVID-19. The protocol was immunoSEQ multiplex PCR, while the TCRdb copy is restricted to in-frame clones and leaves out a portion. Of 100,000 to 150,000 clones in the sample, around four fifths were seen once. Sequenced: peripheral blood. These receptors all come from a human donor in a cohort sampled during active COVID-19.

The rearrangement uses TRBV5-5 and TRBJ1-6; maybe TRBD1 (6 bases). The CDR3 totals 14 residues. Germline CDR1 and CDR2: SGHKS and YYEKEE (reference sequence). V shed 4 bases and J shed 9 bases, with 14 bases lying between them. The CDR3 reads CASSLPGAGSPLHF. CDR3 bases: TGTGCCAGCAGCCTACCAGGGGCGGGTTCACCCCTCCACTTT.

The chain couples TRBV27 to TRBJ1-6; D unclear. The V and J ends lost 6 bases and 0 bases respectively, with 3 bases between them. Germline lookup yields CDR1 MNHEY and CDR2 SMNVEV (reference sequence). The CDR3 covers 13 residues. The CDR3 loop reads CASSSSYNSPLHF. The CDR3 DNA reads TGTGCCAGCAGCAGCTCCTATAATTCACCCCTCCACTTT.

This clone occurred a few times. The chain recombines TRBV7-2 with TRBJ2-7; D gene uncertain. The CDR3 spans 13 residues. Trimming stripped 1 base from V and 1 base from J, with 5 bases between. Germline CDR1 SGHTA, CDR2 FQGNSA. The CDR3 DNA reads TGTGCCAGCAGCTTAGATCAATCCTACGAGCAGTACTTC. Protein product: CASSLDQSYEQYF. Using reference TRBV7-2 and TRBJ2-7 for the parts outside the CDR3, the full variable domain is GAGVSQSPSNKVTEKGKDVELRCDPISGHTALYWYRQSLGQGLEFLIYFQGNSAPDKSGLPSDRFSAERTGGSVSTLTIQRTQQEDSAVYLCASSLDQSYEQYFGPGTRLTVT.

The chain combines TRBV18 with TRBJ1-6; D unresolved. The V gene lost 0 bases and the J gene lost 9 bases, with 15 bases spanning the gap. The CDR3 covers 16 residues. Germline V gene lookup returns CDR1 KGHSH and CDR2 LQKENI. CDR3 nucleotide sequence: TGTGCCAGCTCACCACCGGAGGGTGCCTCTTCTTCACCCCTCCACTTT. Protein product: CASSPPEGASSSPLHF.

J is TRBJ1-2 and V is TRBV28; possibly TRBD1 for D (5 bases). The germline V gene encodes CDR1 MDHEN and CDR2 SYDVKM. Trimming removed 2 bases at V and 7 bases at J, with 14 bases between. This CDR3 is built from 14 residues. The CDR3 sequence: CASSLAIGEFGYTF. CDR3 DNA: TGTGCCAGCAGTTTAGCGATAGGGGAATTTGGCTACACCTTC.

This clone was observed a few times. The CDR3 loop is CASSYNPQHF. CDR3 DNA: TGTGCCAGTAGTTACAACCCCCAGCATTTT. The V and J genes are TRBV19 and TRBJ1-5; D not certain. V was shortened by 5 bases and J by 10 bases, with 6 bases between the two germline ends. The CDR3 is made up of 10 amino acids. Germline V gives CDR1 LNHDA, CDR2 SQIVND (reference sequence).

The J gene is TRBJ2-1, the V gene TRBV27, with 9 nucleotides matching TRBD2. V lost 5 bases, J lost 0 bases, and 8 bases stayed unmatched. The CDR3 totals 17 residues. Germline V gene sequence: CDR1 MNHEY, CDR2 SMNVEV (reference sequence). As DNA, the CDR3 is TGTGCCAGCAGTACCACTAGCGGGTGGAGCTCCTACAATGAGCAGTTCTTC. This gives the protein CASSTTSGWSSYNEQFF.

The chain recombines TRBV5-1 with TRBJ1-3; D gene unclear. The CDR3 is 16 residues long. V lost 4 bases to trimming and J lost 0 bases, with 14 bases between them. CDR1 SGHRS and CDR2 YFSETQ come from the germline V gene. The CDR3 region has the DNA TGCGCCAGCAGCCCTCTACCGGCAGGCTCTGGAAACACCATATATTTT. Translating it yields CASSPLPAGSGNTIYF. Filled out from reference TRBV5-1 and TRBJ1-3, the complete variable domain reads KAGVTQTPRYLIKTRGQQVTLSCSPISGHRSVSWYQQTPGQGLQFLFEYFSETQRNKGNFPGRFSGRQFSNSRSEMNVSTLELGDSALYLCASSPLPAGSGNTIYFGEGSWLTVV.

On this clone: Other DNA sequences of this sample code for an identical CDR3. The chain is built from TRBV12-3 or TRBV12-4 and TRBJ2-7; D is possibly TRBD2 (5 bases). Trimming left V 3 bases short and J 5 bases short, with 8 bases between. CDR3 length: 12 amino acids. CDR3 loop: CASSLAGDEQYF. CDR3 DNA sequence: TGTGCCAGCAGTTTGGCCGGGGACGAGCAGTACTTC.

The chain links TRBV4-1 to TRBJ2-2; D uncertain. Germline CDR1 reads MGHRA; CDR2 reads YSYEKL. V was clipped by 1 base and J by 4 bases, with 19 bases between them. The CDR3 has 18 residues. The DNA for the CDR3 is TGCGCCAGCAGCCAAGCTACTCCTAGAGGCAGAATCACCGGGGAGCTGTTTTTT. Its translation: CASSQATPRGRITGELFF.

V is TRBV11-3 and J is TRBJ2-1, with TRBD2 matching over 7 bases. This CDR3 contains 15 residues. Losses at the gene ends were 5 bases for V and 5 bases for J; bases not matched to a gene: 9. Germline-derived CDR1 and CDR2 are SGHNT and YENEEA. The CDR3 sequence is CASSPRGVNDNEQFF. The CDR3 DNA is TGTGCCAGCAGCCCCCGGGGGGTGAACGACAATGAGCAGTTCTTC.

There are a few counts of this clone. The CDR3 loop is CASSWLGELFF. CDR3 DNA: TGTGCCAGCAGTTGGCTGGGGGAGCTGTTTTTT. This chain links TRBV6-2 or TRBV6-3 with TRBJ2-2; no clear D. Germline-derived CDR1 and CDR2 are MNHEY and SVGEGT. Trimming left V 4 bases short and J 8 bases short, with 5 bases between. The CDR3 totals 11 residues.

V usage is TRBV28 and J usage is TRBJ2-7, with 7 bases fitting TRBD1. Germline CDR1 reads MDHEN; CDR2 reads SYDVKM. The CDR3 consists of 18 residues. The trim removed 5 bases at V and 0 bases at J, leaving 16 bases unmatched. The chain's CDR3 is CASSPNPFDRASSYEQYF. Here the CDR3 DNA reads TGTGCCAGCAGTCCAAACCCCTTCGACAGGGCGAGCTCCTACGAGCAGTACTTC.

In its sample, this clone ranks as medium-sized. The rearrangement uses TRBV19 and TRBJ2-2; perhaps TRBD1 as D (5 bases). Germline lookup yields CDR1 LNHDA and CDR2 SQIVND (reference sequence). This CDR3 has 18 amino acids. V was trimmed by 4 bases and J by 0 bases, leaving 18 bases between them. CDR3: CASSKGFLSQANTGELFF. As DNA, the CDR3 is TGTGCCAGTAGTAAGGGGTTTCTCAGCCAGGCGAACACCGGGGAGCTGTTTTTT.

This clone was observed once. This chain links TRBV7-2 with TRBJ2-7; 12 bases line up with TRBD2. The trim removed 1 base at V and 9 bases at J, leaving 13 bases unmatched. The CDR3 sequence is 17 residues long. The germline V gene has CDR1 SGHTA and CDR2 FQGNSA. The CDR3 DNA follows: TGTGCCAGCAGCTTAGTGACTAGCGGGAGTTACCTCCTGGGGCAGTACTTC. Its translation is CASSLVTSGSYLLGQYF.

The rearrangement joins TRBV19 to TRBJ1-6; D gene ambiguous. The CDR3 spans 13 residues. V was trimmed by 6 bases and J by 4 bases, leaving 7 bases between them. Germline assignment: CDR1 LNHDA and CDR2 SQIVND (reference sequence). CDR3 nucleotides: TGTGCCAGTAGGGGAGGATATAATTCACCCCTCCACTTT. It specifies CASRGGYNSPLHF.

The V call is TRBV5-4, the J call TRBJ1-1; 7 nucleotides align to TRBD1. Trimming at V came to 7 bases and at J to 1 base, leaving 7 bases not matched to a gene. Germline CDR1 and CDR2: SGHNT and YYREEE (reference sequence). This CDR3 region has 14 residues. CDR3 in amino acids: CASLGGQRNTEAFF. The CDR3 coding sequence is TGTGCCAGCCTAGGGGGACAGCGGAACACTGAAGCTTTCTTT.

This rearrangement joins TRBV7-9 to TRBJ1-1; D is unclear. V was shortened by 1 base and J by 7 bases, with 7 bases between the two germline ends. The CDR3 runs 12 residues. Per germline, CDR1 SEHNR and CDR2 FQNEAQ (reference sequence). For the CDR3, the DNA is TGTGCCAGCAGCTTAGGGCATCTTGAAGCTTTCTTT. Translated, it gives CASSLGHLEAFF.

V and J are TRBV4-3 and TRBJ2-2; maybe TRBD2 (6 bases). CDR3 size: 17 residues. V was trimmed by 4 bases and J by 3 bases, leaving 18 bases between them. Germline V gene lookup returns CDR1 LGHNA and CDR2 YSLEER. The DNA of the CDR3 is TGCGCCAGCAGCCCACAGAACGCGGGGCCAGACACCGGGGAGCTGTTTTTT. As protein: CASSPQNAGPDTGELFF.

The genes are TRBV12-3 or TRBV12-4 and TRBJ1-1; 7 bases fit TRBD1. V was pared by 7 bases and J by 3 bases, with 5 bases of the junction left unmatched. The CDR3 contains 13 residues. CDR3 sequence (DNA): TGTGCCAGCACTCAACAGGGGTACACTGAAGCTTTCTTT. It is translated as CASTQQGYTEAFF.